This passage covers 12 T cell receptor beta chains from one sample sequenced in a study of shared clonotypes between healthy human individuals. The assay was immunoSEQ multiplex PCR, and TCRdb's table has in-frame clones only and misses some. The repertoire includes approximately 2.3 million clones, more than 85% of them detected once, and roughly 0.36% sits in the top ten. The specimen sequenced was naive CD4+ T cells from PBMCs. Subset reported: CD45RA+ positively selected. All receptors derive from a man between 18 and 29 years old in good health. Some clones in this sample may be carry-over from other donors' samples.

The chain employs TRBV19 and TRBJ2-7, with D perhaps TRBD2 (5 bases). V was pared by 5 bases and J by 2 bases, with 16 bases between. The CDR3 sequence is 15 residues long. Germline V gene data show CDR1 as LNHDA and CDR2 as SQIVND (reference sequence). The CDR3 bases are TGTGCCAGTAGTGGCGTTTTGGAGGACCCCTACGAGCAGTACTTC. Protein product: CASSGVLEDPYEQYF.

The V gene is TRBV5-4, the J gene TRBJ2-7; D gene ambiguous. This CDR3 is 14 amino acids long. V dropped 1 base and J dropped 2 bases, with 10 bases sitting between them. Germline V gene sequence: CDR1 SGHNT, CDR2 YYREEE (reference sequence). This chain's CDR3 is CASSLLGSPYEQYF. CDR3 bases: TGTGCCAGCAGCTTGTTAGGAAGCCCCTACGAGCAGTACTTC.

The J gene is TRBJ1-4, the V gene TRBV30; possible D gene TRBD1, 5 bases. Germline V gives CDR1 GTSNPN, CDR2 SVGIG (reference sequence). The CDR3 length is 14 residues. Trimming left V 1 base short and J 7 bases short, with 13 bases between. CDR3 bases: TGTGCCTGGAGTGGGAGGGGACGTGGTGAAAAACTGTTTTTT. It yields the protein CAWSGRGRGEKLFF.

V is TRBV7-2 and J is TRBJ1-5, with TRBD1 matching over 7 bases. Germline V gene data show CDR1 as SGHTA and CDR2 as FQGNSA. V trimming: 3 bases; J trimming: 7 bases; junction bases outside the gene matches: 9. CDR3 length equals 15 residues. The CDR3 loop reads CASSFTQGMGQPQHF. The CDR3 DNA follows: TGTGCCAGCAGCTTTACACAGGGGATGGGGCAGCCCCAGCATTTT.

This clone has just one count. The V call is TRBV19, the J call TRBJ2-5; TRBD2 matches 13 bases. Trimming took 4 bases from V and 2 from J; bases not matched to a gene: 4. This CDR3 has 16 amino acids. Germline assignment: CDR1 LNHDA and CDR2 SQIVND (reference sequence). This CDR3 is CASSTRTSGGQETQYF. In nucleotides, the CDR3 is TGTGCCAGTAGTACGAGGACTAGCGGGGGACAAGAGACCCAGTACTTC.

The chain has TRBV5-1 and TRBJ2-3, with D possibly TRBD2 on 5 matching bases. The CDR3 totals 16 residues. The germline V gene encodes CDR1 SGHRS and CDR2 YFSETQ. V was trimmed by 0 bases and J by 4 bases, leaving 15 bases between them. CDR3: CASSLAGIPGADTQYF. The CDR3 nucleotides are TGCGCCAGCAGCTTGGCCGGGATCCCGGGCGCAGATACGCAGTATTTT.

This chain connects TRBV6-5 to TRBJ2-2; 8 bases match TRBD1. The junction had 5 bases not matched to a gene; V was cut back by 6 bases and J by 5 bases. Germline assignment: CDR1 MNHEY and CDR2 SVGAGI. CDR3 size: 14 residues. CDR3 protein: CASRRTGRTGELFF. DNA for the CDR3: TGTGCCAGCAGAAGGACAGGGAGGACCGGGGAGCTGTTTTTT.

The J gene is TRBJ1-5, the V gene TRBV29-1, with D uncertain. Germline-derived CDR1 and CDR2 are SQVTM and ANQGSEA. Between the trimmed V and J ends, which lost 4 bases and 4 bases, there was a span of 11 bases. CDR3 length equals 13 residues. This CDR3 reads CSVGRQPNQPQHF. The DNA for the CDR3 is TGCAGCGTTGGAAGACAACCGAATCAGCCCCAGCATTTT.

V usage is TRBV2 and J usage is TRBJ1-2; the D gene is possibly TRBD1 (6 bases). Germline CDR1 reads SNHLY; CDR2 reads FYNNEI. This CDR3 is built from 14 residues. Deletions cut 8 bases from V and 2 bases from J, with 15 bases between. In DNA form, the CDR3 reads TGTGCCAGCCGGGCAGGGGAGGCAAACTATGGCTACACCTTC. Translating it yields CASRAGEANYGYTF. Filled out from reference TRBV2 and TRBJ1-2, the complete variable domain reads EPEVTQTPSHQVTQMGQEVILRCVPISNHLYFYWYRQILGQKVEFLVSFYNNEISEKSEIFDDQFSVERPDGSNFTLKIRSTKLEDSAMYFCASRAGEANYGYTFGSGTRLTVV.

The genes are TRBV6-5 and TRBJ2-7; D unclear. This CDR3 spans 13 amino acids. Trimming took off 0 bases at V and 4 bases at J, with 7 bases between the two ends. Germline V CDR1 and CDR2: MNHEY, SVGAGI. The DNA for the CDR3 is TGTGCCAGCAGTTACTCGAAAGAGTACGAGCAGTACTTC. This gives the protein CASSYSKEYEQYF.

V gene TRBV9 combines with J gene TRBJ2-1; 9 bases agree with TRBD2. Germline V gives CDR1 SGDLS, CDR2 YYNGEE. The CDR3 extends over 16 amino acids. After removal of 0 bases from V and 6 bases from J, the junction contained 7 bases not matched to a gene. CDR3 sequence reads: CASSVVGSGGVNEQFF. The CDR3 DNA reads as TGTGCCAGCAGCGTAGTGGGTAGCGGGGGAGTCAATGAGCAGTTCTTC. The complete variable domain, with remaining parts taken from reference TRBV9 and TRBJ2-1, reads DSGVTQTPKHLITATGQRVTLRCSPRSGDLSVYWYQQSLDQGLQFLIQYYNGEERAKGNILERFSAQQFPDLHSELNLSSLELGDSALYFCASSVVGSGGVNEQFFGPGTRLTVL.

This sequence joins TRBV2 and TRBJ1-1, with D hard to call. The V gene lost 3 bases and the J gene lost 8 bases, with 10 bases spanning the gap. This CDR3 region has 12 residues. The germline V gene has CDR1 SNHLY and CDR2 FYNNEI. Here the CDR3 DNA reads TGTGCCAGCAGTGACCCCGGCCAGGAAGCTTTCTTT. Translating gives CASSDPGQEAFF.